Below, 4 T cell receptor beta chains from the same sample are listed, as sequenced in a study of vaccination and CD4 T cells after COVID-19. At the Johns Hopkins FTIC core, DNA taken from cultured CD4+ T cells was sequenced by way of the Oncomine TCR Beta short-read assay. TCRdb reprocessed the PCR reads with MiXCR, giving one entry per CDR3 protein. The sample carries around 15,000 distinct CDR3 sequences, around 80% recorded once. These TCRs' antigens remain unknown. The treatment here: approximately 10-day PBMC culture with coronavirus spike peptide pools or control peptides (ViraFEST assay). Sample: CD4+ T cells from blood, cultured in vitro. The receptors shown here come from a human donor who had recovered from COVID-19.

This clonotype occurred a few times. This chain connects TRBV19 to TRBJ1-5, with D tentatively TRBD1 (5 bases). V lost 1 base to trimming and J lost 6 bases, with 13 bases between them. Germline-derived CDR1 and CDR2 are LNHDA and SQIVND (reference sequence). The CDR3 runs 15 residues. The CDR3 DNA follows: TGTGCCAGTAGTATAGTTGGCAGGGAGGGTCAGCCCCAGCATTTT. It is translated as CASSIVGREGQPQHF.

This chain links TRBV19 with TRBJ1-5; D is perhaps TRBD1 (5 bases). CDR3 length: 14 amino acids. The ends were cut back, 2 bases at V and 3 bases at J, with 8 bases in the middle. Germline V gene sequence: CDR1 LNHDA, CDR2 SQIVND (reference sequence). The CDR3 reads CASSIRGLNQPQHF. CDR3 DNA: TGTGCCAGTAGTATACGGGGCCTCAATCAGCCCCAGCATTTT.

The chain employs TRBV7-6 and TRBJ2-3, with 16 nucleotides matching TRBD2. The junction had 1 base not matched to a gene; V was cut back by 3 bases and J by 4 bases. In germline, CDR1 is SGHVS, CDR2 FNYEAQ. This CDR3 contains 16 residues. The CDR3 coding sequence is TGTGCCAGCAGCTTTGGGACTAGCGGGAGGGCAGATACGCAGTATTTT. It yields the protein CASSFGTSGRADTQYF.

The chain employs TRBV6-1 and TRBJ2-1; 7 nucleotides align to TRBD2. The CDR3 runs to 13 residues. CDR1 and CDR2 (germline): MNHNS, SASEGT. V shed 6 bases, J shed 10 bases, and the junction held 9 bases outside the gene matches. DNA of the CDR3: TGTGCCAGCAGGGTGGGAGGGTCTGGGGAGCAGTTCTTC. Amino acid sequence: CASRVGGSGEQFF.